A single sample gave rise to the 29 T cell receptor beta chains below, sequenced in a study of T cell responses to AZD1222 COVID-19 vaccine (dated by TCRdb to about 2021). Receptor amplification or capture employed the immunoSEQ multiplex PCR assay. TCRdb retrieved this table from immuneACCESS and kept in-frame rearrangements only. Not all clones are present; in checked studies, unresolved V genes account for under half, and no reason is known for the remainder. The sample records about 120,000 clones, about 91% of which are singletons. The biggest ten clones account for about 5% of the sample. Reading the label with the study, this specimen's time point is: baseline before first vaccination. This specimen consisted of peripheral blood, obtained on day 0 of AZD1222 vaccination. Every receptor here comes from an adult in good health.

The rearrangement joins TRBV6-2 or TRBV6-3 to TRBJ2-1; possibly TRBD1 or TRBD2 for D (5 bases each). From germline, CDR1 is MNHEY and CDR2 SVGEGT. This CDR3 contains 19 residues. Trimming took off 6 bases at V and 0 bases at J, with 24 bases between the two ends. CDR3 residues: CASSLRRQGQSGSYNEQFF. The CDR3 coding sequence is TGTGCCAGCAGCTTACGGAGGCAGGGTCAAAGCGGCTCCTACAATGAGCAGTTCTTC.

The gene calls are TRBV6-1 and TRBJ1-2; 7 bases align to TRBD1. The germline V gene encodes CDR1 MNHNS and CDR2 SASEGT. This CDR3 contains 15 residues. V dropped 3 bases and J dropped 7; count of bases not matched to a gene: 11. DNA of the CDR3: TGTGCCAGCAGTGACACCGGGACAGCAAGCATTGGCTACACCTTC. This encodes CASSDTGTASIGYTF.

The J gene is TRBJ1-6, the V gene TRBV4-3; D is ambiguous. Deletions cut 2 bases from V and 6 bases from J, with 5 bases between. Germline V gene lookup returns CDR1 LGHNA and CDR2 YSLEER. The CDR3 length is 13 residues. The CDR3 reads CASSQTSNSPLHF. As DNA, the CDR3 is TGCGCCAGCAGCCAAACGTCTAATTCACCCCTCCACTTT.

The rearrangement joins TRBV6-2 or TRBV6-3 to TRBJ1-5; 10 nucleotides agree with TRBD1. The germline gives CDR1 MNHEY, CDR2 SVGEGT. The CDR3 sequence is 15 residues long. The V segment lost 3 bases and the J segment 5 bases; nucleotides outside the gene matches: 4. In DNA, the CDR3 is TGTGCCAGCAGTTATGGGGACAGGGGAGATCAGCCCCAGCATTTT. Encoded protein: CASSYGDRGDQPQHF.

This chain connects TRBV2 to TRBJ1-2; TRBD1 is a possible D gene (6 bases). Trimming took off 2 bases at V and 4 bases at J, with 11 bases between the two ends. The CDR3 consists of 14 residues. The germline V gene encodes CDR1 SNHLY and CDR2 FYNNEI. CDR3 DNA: TGTGCCAGCAGTGAACGGGGGGCTTCCTATGGCTACACCTTC. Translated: CASSERGASYGYTF.

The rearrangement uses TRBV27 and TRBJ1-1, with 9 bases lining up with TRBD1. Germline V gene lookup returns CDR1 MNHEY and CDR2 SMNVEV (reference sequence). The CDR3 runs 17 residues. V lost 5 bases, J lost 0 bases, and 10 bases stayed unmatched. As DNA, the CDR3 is TGTGCCAGCAGTCCCGGGACAGGGTCTCTTATGAACACTGAAGCTTTCTTT. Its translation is CASSPGTGSLMNTEAFF.

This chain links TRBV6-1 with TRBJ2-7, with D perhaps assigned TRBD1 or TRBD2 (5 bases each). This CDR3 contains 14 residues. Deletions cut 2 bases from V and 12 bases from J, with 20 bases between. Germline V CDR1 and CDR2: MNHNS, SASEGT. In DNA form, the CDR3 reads TGTGCCAGCAGTGAAATTCCTGTAGAGGGGCGACTGTACTTC. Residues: CASSEIPVEGRLYF.

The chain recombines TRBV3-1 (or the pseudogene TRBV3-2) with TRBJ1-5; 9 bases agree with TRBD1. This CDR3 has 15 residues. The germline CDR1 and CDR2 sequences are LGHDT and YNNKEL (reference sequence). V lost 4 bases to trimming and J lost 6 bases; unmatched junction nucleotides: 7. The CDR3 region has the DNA TGTGCCAGCAGCCGGGGACAGGGAGGGACTCAGCCCCAGCATTTT. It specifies CASSRGQGGTQPQHF.

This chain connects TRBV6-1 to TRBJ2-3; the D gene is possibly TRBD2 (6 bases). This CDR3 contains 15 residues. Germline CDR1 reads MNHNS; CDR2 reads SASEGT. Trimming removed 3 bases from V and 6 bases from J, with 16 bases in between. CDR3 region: CASSEMRGGRDTQYF. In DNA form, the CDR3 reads TGTGCCAGCAGTGAGATGCGGGGTGGACGGGATACGCAGTATTTT.

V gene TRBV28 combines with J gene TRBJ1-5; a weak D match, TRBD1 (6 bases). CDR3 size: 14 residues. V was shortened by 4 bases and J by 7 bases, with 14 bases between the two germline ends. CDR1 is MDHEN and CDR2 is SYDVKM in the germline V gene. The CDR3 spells CASSSGQVEQPQHF. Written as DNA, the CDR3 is TGTGCCAGCAGTTCGGGACAAGTGGAACAGCCCCAGCATTTT.

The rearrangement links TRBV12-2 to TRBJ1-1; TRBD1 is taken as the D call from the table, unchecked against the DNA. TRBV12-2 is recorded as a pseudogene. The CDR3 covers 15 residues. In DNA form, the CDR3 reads TGTGCAAGTCGCTTAACAGGGGCATTTAACACTGAAGCTTTCTTT. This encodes CASRLTGAFNTEAFF.

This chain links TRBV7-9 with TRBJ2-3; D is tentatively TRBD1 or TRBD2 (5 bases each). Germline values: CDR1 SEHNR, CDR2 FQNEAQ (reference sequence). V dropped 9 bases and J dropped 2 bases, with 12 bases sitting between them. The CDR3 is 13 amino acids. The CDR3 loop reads CASPPGTTDTQYF. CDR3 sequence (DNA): TGTGCCAGTCCGCCAGGGACCACAGATACGCAGTATTTT. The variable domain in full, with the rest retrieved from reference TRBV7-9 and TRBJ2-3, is DTGVSQNPRHKITKRGQNVTFRCDPISEHNRLYWYRQTLGQGPEFLTYFQNEAQLEKSRLLSDRFSAERPKGSFSTLEIQRTEQGDSAMYLCASPPGTTDTQYFGPGTRLTVL.

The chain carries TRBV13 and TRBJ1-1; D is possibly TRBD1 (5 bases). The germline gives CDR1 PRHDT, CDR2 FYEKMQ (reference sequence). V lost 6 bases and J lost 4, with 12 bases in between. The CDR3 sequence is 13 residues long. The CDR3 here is CASSYQGATEAFF. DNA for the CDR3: TGTGCCAGCAGTTATCAGGGTGCCACTGAAGCTTTCTTT.

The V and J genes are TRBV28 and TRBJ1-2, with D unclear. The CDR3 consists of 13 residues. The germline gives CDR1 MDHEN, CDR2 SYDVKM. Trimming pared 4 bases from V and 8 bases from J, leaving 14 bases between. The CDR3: CASSSLSEGGYTF. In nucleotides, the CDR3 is TGTGCCAGCAGTTCCCTTTCGGAGGGCGGCTACACCTTC.

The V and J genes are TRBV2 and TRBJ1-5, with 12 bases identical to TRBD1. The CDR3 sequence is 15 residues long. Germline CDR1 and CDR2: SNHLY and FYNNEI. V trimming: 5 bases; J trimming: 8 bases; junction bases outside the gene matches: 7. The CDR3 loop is CASSLRDRGQEPQHF. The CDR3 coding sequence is TGTGCCAGCAGTCTCCGGGACAGGGGGCAGGAGCCCCAGCATTTT.

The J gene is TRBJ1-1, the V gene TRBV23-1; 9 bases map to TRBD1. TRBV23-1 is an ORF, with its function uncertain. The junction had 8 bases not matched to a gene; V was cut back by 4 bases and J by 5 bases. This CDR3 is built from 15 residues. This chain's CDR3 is CASSRTQGARTEAFF. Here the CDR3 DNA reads TGCGCCAGCAGTCGCACACAGGGGGCGCGGACTGAAGCTTTCTTT.

The CDR3 sequence is CASSENRVRADTQYF. DNA of the CDR3: TGTGCCAGCAGCGAAAACAGGGTACGGGCAGATACGCAGTATTTT. The rearrangement uses TRBV7-8 and TRBJ2-3; tentatively, D is TRBD1 (6 bases). Germline lookup yields CDR1 SGHVS and CDR2 FQNEAQ. The CDR3 sequence is 15 residues long. The V end was cut by 5 bases, the J end by 4 bases, with 16 bases between.

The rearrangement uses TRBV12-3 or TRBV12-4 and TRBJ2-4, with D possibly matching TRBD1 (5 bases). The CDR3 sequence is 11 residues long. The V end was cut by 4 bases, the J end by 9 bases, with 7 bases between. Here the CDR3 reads CASSSQGIQYF. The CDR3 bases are TGTGCCAGCAGTTCCCAGGGCATTCAGTACTTC.

CDR3 protein: CASRNRNTEAFF. For the CDR3, the DNA is TGTGCCAGCAGGAATAGGAACACTGAAGCTTTCTTT. This chain connects TRBV6-5 to TRBJ1-1; D remains unclear. Germline CDR1 MNHEY, CDR2 SVGAGI. The CDR3 sequence is 12 residues long. Between the trimmed V and J ends, which lost 6 bases and 1 base, there was a span of 6 bases.

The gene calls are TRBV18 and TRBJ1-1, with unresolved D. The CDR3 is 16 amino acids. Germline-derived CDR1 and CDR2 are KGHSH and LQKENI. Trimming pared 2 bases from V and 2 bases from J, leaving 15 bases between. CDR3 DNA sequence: TGTGCCAGCTCACCAAGTGAAGACACCCCAAACACTGAAGCTTTCTTT. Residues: CASSPSEDTPNTEAFF.

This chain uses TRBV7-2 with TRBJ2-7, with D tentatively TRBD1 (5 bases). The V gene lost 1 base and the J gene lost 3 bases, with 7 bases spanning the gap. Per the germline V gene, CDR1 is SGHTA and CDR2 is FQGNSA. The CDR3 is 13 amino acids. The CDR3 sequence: CASSLGQYYEQYF. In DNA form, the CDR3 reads TGTGCCAGCAGCTTAGGACAGTACTACGAGCAGTACTTC.

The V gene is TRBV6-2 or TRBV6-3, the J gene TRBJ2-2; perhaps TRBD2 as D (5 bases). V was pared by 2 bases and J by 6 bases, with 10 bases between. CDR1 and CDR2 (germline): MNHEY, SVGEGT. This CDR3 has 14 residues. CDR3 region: CASSYVEGSGELFF. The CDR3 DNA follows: TGTGCCAGCAGTTACGTCGAGGGATCCGGGGAGCTGTTTTTT.

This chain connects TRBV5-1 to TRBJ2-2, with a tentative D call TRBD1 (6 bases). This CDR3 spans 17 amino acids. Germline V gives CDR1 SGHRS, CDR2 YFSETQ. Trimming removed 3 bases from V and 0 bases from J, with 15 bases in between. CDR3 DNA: TGCGCCAGCAGCTCGGGGTTCGGGACAACGAACACCGGGGAGCTGTTTTTT. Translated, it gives CASSSGFGTTNTGELFF.

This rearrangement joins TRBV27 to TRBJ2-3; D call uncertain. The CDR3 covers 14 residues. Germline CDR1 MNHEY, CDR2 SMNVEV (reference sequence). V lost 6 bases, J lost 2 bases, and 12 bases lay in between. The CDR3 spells CASRQLGITDTQYF. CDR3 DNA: TGTGCCAGCAGACAATTGGGGATCACAGATACGCAGTATTTT.

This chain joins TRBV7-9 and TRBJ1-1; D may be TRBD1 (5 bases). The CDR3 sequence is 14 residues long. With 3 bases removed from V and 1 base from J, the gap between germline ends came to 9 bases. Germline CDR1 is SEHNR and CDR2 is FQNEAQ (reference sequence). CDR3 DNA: TGTGCCAGCAGCTTGACAGTTTCGAACACTGAAGCTTTCTTT. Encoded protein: CASSLTVSNTEAFF.

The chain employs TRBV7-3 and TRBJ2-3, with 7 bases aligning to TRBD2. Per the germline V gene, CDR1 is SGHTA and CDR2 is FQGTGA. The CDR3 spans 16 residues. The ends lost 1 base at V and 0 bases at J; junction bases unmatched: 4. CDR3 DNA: TGTGCCAGCAGCTTAAGGGTCGGGGGGAGCACAGATACGCAGTATTTT. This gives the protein CASSLRVGGSTDTQYF.

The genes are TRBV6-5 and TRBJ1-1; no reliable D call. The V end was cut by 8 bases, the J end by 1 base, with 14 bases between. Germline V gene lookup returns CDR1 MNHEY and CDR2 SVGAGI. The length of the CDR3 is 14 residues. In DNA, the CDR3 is TGTGCCAGCGTAAGGCGGACGGGGAACACTGAAGCTTTCTTT. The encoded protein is CASVRRTGNTEAFF.

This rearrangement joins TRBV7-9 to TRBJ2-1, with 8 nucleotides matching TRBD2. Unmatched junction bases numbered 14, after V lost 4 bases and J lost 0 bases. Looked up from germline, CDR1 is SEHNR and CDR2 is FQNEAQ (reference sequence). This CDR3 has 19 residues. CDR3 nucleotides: TGTGCCAGCAGCTCGTTAAAATCACTAGCGGACAGCTCCTACAATGAGCAGTTCTTC. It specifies CASSSLKSLADSSYNEQFF.

The CDR3 sequence: CASRDRGTNEKLFF. The CDR3 nucleotides read TGTGCCAGCAGGGACAGGGGAACTAATGAAAAACTGTTTTTT. V is TRBV6-5 and J is TRBJ1-4, with 9 bases lining up with TRBD1. Germline trimming cut 6 bases from V and 1 base from J; bases unmatched to any gene: 0. Per the germline V gene, CDR1 is MNHEY and CDR2 is SVGAGI. The CDR3 sequence is 14 residues long.